The 10 T cell receptor beta chains given below trace back to one sample, sequenced in a study of blood T cell repertoires in COVID-19. The protocol was immunoSEQ multiplex PCR, while the TCRdb copy is restricted to in-frame clones and leaves out a portion. The sample yields some 140,000 clones, under 90% seen once. The specimen was peripheral blood. The origin of the receptors is a woman aged 55-75 years with active or convalescent COVID-19.

V and J are TRBV28 and TRBJ2-7; 9 nucleotides line up with TRBD1. CDR3 length: 14 amino acids. V trimming: 7 bases; J trimming: 4 bases; junction bases outside the gene matches: 8. The germline CDR1 and CDR2 sequences are MDHEN and SYDVKM. The CDR3 sequence: CASKDRGEAYEQYF. Written as DNA, the CDR3 is TGTGCCAGCAAAGACAGGGGGGAGGCTTACGAGCAGTACTTC.

This clone was observed a few times. This rearrangement joins TRBV18 to TRBJ2-1; 9 bases align to TRBD1. Germline V lookup: CDR1 KGHSH, CDR2 LQKENI. J gave up 6 bases and V 3 bases, and 12 bases lay outside the gene matches. The CDR3 covers 17 residues. The CDR3 is CASSPNNAGQGSNEQFF. The CDR3 DNA follows: TGTGCCAGCTCACCGAATAACGCGGGACAGGGTAGCAATGAGCAGTTCTTC.

The rearrangement links TRBV7-2 to TRBJ2-7; TRBD1 agrees at 8 bases. Trimming at V came to 2 bases and at J to 4 bases, leaving 4 bases not matched to a gene. The CDR3 is made up of 14 amino acids. Looked up from germline, CDR1 is SGHTA and CDR2 is FQGNSA. The CDR3 nucleotides read TGTGCCAGCAGCTTATCTGGGACAGGATACGAGCAGTACGTC. It yields the protein CASSLSGTGYEQYV.

This clone was observed at least ten times. This sequence joins TRBV4-1 and TRBJ1-1, with D uncertain. The V and J ends lost 1 base and 3 bases respectively, with 15 bases between them. Germline V lookup: CDR1 MGHRA, CDR2 YSYEKL. The CDR3 extends over 16 amino acids. The CDR3 DNA follows: TGCGCCAGCAGCCAAGGGTCGCCTCTTCGGGACACTGAAGCTTTCTTT. This encodes CASSQGSPLRDTEAFF.

This chain joins TRBV6-9 and TRBJ1-4, with 7 bases lining up with TRBD1. CDR1 and CDR2 (germline): MNHGY, SVAAGI. The J segment lost 0 bases and the V segment lost 0 bases, leaving 4 bases of the junction unmatched. This CDR3 spans 17 amino acids. In DNA form, the CDR3 reads TGTGCCAGCAGTTATTCGGGGCAGGGGGCAACTAATGAAAAACTGTTTTTT. Amino acids: CASSYSGQGATNEKLFF.

V usage is TRBV28 and J usage is TRBJ1-1; D gene uncertain. The CDR3 is made up of 11 amino acids. CDR1 and CDR2 (germline): MDHEN, SYDVKM. Trimming cost V 5 bases and J 4 bases, with 5 bases left between them. DNA of the CDR3: TGTGCCAGCAGTGAGTTCACTGAAGCTTTCTTT. This encodes CASSEFTEAFF. The variable domain in full, completed from reference TRBV28 and TRBJ1-1, reads DVKVTQSSRYLVKRTGEKVFLECVQDMDHENMFWYRQDPGLGLRLIYFSYDVKMKEKGDIPEGYSVSREKKERFSLILESASTNQTSMYLCASSEFTEAFFGQGTRLTVV.

The chain has TRBV18 and TRBJ1-2, with TRBD1 matching 7 bases. The V gene end was trimmed by 4 bases and the J gene end by 4 bases; junction bases not matched to a gene: 6. Germline V CDR1 and CDR2: KGHSH, LQKENI. This CDR3 contains 14 residues. This CDR3 is CASSQGQASYGYTF. CDR3 coding DNA: TGTGCCAGCTCACAAGGACAGGCCAGCTATGGCTACACCTTC. Together with reference TRBV18 and TRBJ1-2, the CDR3 gives the full variable domain: NAGVMQNPRHLVRRRGQEARLRCSPMKGHSHVYWYRQLPEEGLKFMVYLQKENIIDESGMPKERFSAEFPKEGPSILRIQQVVRGDSAAYFCASSQGQASYGYTFGSGTRLTVV.

The rearrangement uses TRBV7-2 and TRBJ2-1, with 7 bases fitting TRBD2. The CDR3 length is 15 residues. Per germline, CDR1 SGHTA and CDR2 FQGNSA. The junction had 4 bases not matched to a gene; V was cut back by 1 base and J by 4 bases. CDR3 in amino acids: CASSLDSGTYNEQFF. DNA of the CDR3: TGTGCCAGCAGCTTAGACAGCGGGACTTACAATGAGCAGTTCTTC. Looking up the rest from reference TRBV7-2 and TRBJ2-1 gives the full variable domain: GAGVSQSPSNKVTEKGKDVELRCDPISGHTALYWYRQSLGQGLEFLIYFQGNSAPDKSGLPSDRFSAERTGGSVSTLTIQRTQQEDSAVYLCASSLDSGTYNEQFFGPGTRLTVL.

The chain joins TRBV24-1 to TRBJ2-5; 7 bases map to TRBD2. Losses at the gene ends were 7 bases for V and 5 bases for J; bases not matched to a gene: 9. Germline assignment: CDR1 KGHDR and CDR2 SFDVKD. The CDR3 loop spans 14 amino acids. Written as DNA, the CDR3 is TGTGCCACCAGGGAGCGGGGAGGGCGGGAGACCCAGTACTTC. Its protein is CATRERGGRETQYF.

The chain combines TRBV6-5 with TRBJ2-3; TRBD2 matches 10 bases. The trim removed 7 bases at V and 5 bases at J, leaving 9 bases unmatched. The CDR3 is made up of 15 amino acids. In germline, CDR1 is MNHEY, CDR2 SVGAGI. CDR3 DNA: TGTGCCAGCAACCCAAGGACTAGCGGAGAAGATACGCAGTATTTT. Residues: CASNPRTSGEDTQYF.